This T cell receptor (beta chain) was sequenced for a study of long-term antiretroviral therapy in people with HIV. Background on the study: The oldest samples precede the 2015 immediate-ART recommendation by about a decade.

Researchers report immunoSEQ v3.0 was run at survey level. Generated by immunoSEQ multiplex PCR, the TCRdb table keeps only in-frame clones and is missing some. This table holds under 45,000 clones, less than 95% found once. Trimming stripped 6 bases from V and 3 bases from J, with 16 bases between. The CDR3 consists of 15 residues. Germline CDR1 is SGHNT and CDR2 is YYREEE (reference sequence). This specimen consisted of unsorted PBMCs, obtained 9.2 years after starting antiretroviral therapy. The receptor was isolated from a man aged 25 to 40 with HIV. The gene calls are TRBV5-4 and TRBJ1-3; TRBD1 might be the D (6 bases). CDR3 in DNA: TGTGCCAGCACCGCAGACAGGCTCTATGGAAACACCATATATTTT. Translation gives CASTADRLYGNTIYF.